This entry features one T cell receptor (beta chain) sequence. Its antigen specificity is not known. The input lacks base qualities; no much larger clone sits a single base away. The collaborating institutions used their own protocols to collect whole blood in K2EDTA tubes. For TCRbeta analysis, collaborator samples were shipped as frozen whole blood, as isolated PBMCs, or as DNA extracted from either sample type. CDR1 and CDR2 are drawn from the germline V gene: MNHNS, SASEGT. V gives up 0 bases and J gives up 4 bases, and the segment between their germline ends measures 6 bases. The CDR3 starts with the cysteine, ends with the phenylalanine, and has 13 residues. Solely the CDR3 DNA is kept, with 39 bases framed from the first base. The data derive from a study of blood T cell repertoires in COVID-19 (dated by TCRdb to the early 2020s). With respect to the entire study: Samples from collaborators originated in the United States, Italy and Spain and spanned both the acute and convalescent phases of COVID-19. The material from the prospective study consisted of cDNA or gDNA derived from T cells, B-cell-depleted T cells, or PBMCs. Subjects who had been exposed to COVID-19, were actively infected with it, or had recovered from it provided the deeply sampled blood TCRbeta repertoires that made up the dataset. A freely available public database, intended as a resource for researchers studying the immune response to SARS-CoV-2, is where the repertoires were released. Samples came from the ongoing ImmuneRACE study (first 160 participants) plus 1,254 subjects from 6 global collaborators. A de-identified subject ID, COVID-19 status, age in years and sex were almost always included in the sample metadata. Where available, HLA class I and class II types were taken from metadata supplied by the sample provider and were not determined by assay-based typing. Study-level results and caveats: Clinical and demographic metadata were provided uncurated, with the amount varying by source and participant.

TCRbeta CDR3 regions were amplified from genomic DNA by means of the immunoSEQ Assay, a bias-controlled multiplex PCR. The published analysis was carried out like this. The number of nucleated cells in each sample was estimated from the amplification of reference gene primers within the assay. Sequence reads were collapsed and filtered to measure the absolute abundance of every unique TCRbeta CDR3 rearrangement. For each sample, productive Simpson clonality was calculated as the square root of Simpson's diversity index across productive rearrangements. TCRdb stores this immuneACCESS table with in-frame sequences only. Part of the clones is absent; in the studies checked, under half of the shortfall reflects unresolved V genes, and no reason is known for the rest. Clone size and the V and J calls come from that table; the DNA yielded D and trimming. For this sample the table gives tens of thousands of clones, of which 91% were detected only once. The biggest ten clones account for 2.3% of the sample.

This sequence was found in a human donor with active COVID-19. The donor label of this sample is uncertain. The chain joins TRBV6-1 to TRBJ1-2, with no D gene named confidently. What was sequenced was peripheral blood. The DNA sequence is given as TGTGCCAGCAGTGAAGCCCCCAGCTATGGCTACACCTTC. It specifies CASSEAPSYGYTF.